Many counts were recorded for the clone carrying this TCR beta chain. Its antigen is undetermined. The data belong to a study of shared clonotypes between healthy human individuals. Splitting of CD4+ cells produced CD45RA+ naive and CD45RA-negative memory subsets. General observations from the study: Naive CD4 clonotypes were shared across a handful of donors at around 5%. Sorted-subset sequencing, rarefaction showed, was incomplete despite large depth.

Here immunoSEQ multiplex PCR was the method, and the copy in TCRdb shows in-frame clones only, minus some. The sample gives 1 million to 1.3 million clones, approximately 80% of which show up once; roughly 0.61% is in the top ten. Trimming took 4 bases from V and 0 from J; bases not matched to a gene: 7. CDR3 length equals 16 residues. Germline V gene sequence: CDR1 SGDLS, CDR2 YYNGEE. The rearrangement joins TRBV9 to TRBJ1-1, with 9 bases identical to TRBD1. The origin of this receptor is a man aged 18 to 30 in good health. Some clones in this sample may be carry-over from other donors' samples. Sequenced material: memory CD4+ T cells from PBMCs. Subset described: CD45RA-negative fraction. The CDR3 spells CASSFGTGSVNTEAFF. CDR3 DNA: TGTGCCAGCAGCTTCGGGACAGGGTCTGTGAACACTGAAGCTTTCTTT.